This T cell receptor beta chain comes out of a study of blood T cell repertoires in COVID-19. As for the study in general: The United States, Italy and Spain were the sources of the acute and convalescent COVID-19 samples.

In terms of age and location, participants ranged from roughly 18 to 89 years and lived in under 30 US areas. Per the study methods: Amplification from reference gene primers served as the basis for estimated nucleated cell counts. TCRdb's table, derived via immunoSEQ multiplex PCR, lists solely in-frame clones and lacks some. V and J calls plus clone size are reproduced from that table; the DNA served to infer D and trimming. The sample records 300,000 to 350,000 clones, roughly 90% being singletons. The germline CDR1 and CDR2 sequences are SEHNR and FQNEAQ (reference sequence). The CDR3 consists of 14 residues. V was trimmed by 0 bases and J by 3 bases, leaving 8 bases between them.

The sequence came from a woman in her twenties or thirties who had been exposed to COVID-19. J is TRBJ2-5 and V is TRBV7-9; a weak D match, TRBD1 (5 bases). Material for sequencing was PBMCs or T cells enriched from blood (not recorded which). The CDR3 sequence: CASSLAVREETQYF. In DNA, the CDR3 is TGTGCCAGCAGCTTAGCGGTCAGGGAAGAGACCCAGTACTTC.